Each of the 15 T cell receptor beta chains below was sequenced from the same sample in a study of blood T cell repertoires in COVID-19. Profiling relied on immunoSEQ multiplex PCR, and the TCRdb table lists in-frame clones only, not all of them. The sample includes over 450,000 clones, less than 90% of them seen just once. The specimen was peripheral blood. The receptors stem from a woman between 45 and 65 years old with COVID-19, enrolled during active disease.

This rearrangement joins TRBV5-1 to TRBJ1-2, with 7 positions matching TRBD1. This CDR3 region has 15 residues. Germline-derived CDR1 and CDR2 are SGHRS and YFSETQ. V lost 0 bases to trimming and J lost 4 bases; unmatched junction nucleotides: 6. This CDR3 reads CASSLVAGGTYGYTF. The CDR3 nucleotides read TGCGCCAGCAGCTTGGTAGCAGGGGGGACCTATGGCTACACCTTC.

This chain connects TRBV19 to TRBJ2-1; 8 bases fit TRBD1. V trimming: 1 base; J trimming: 10 bases; junction bases outside the gene matches: 0. CDR1 is LNHDA, CDR2 SQIVND, per germline (reference sequence). This CDR3 is 12 amino acids long. The chain's CDR3 is CASSIGQGEQFF. The CDR3 region has the DNA TGTGCCAGTAGTATAGGACAGGGGGAGCAGTTCTTC.

This chain links TRBV27 with TRBJ1-3; 10 nucleotides align to TRBD1. CDR3 length: 17 residues. V dropped 5 bases and J dropped 0; count of bases not matched to a gene: 7. The germline gives CDR1 MNHEY, CDR2 SMNVEV (reference sequence). CDR3 loop: CASSPRTGGSSGNTIYF. DNA for the CDR3: TGTGCCAGCAGTCCAAGGACAGGGGGTAGCTCTGGAAACACCATATATTTT.

The chain recombines TRBV4-1 with TRBJ2-7, with 10 bases lining up with TRBD2. Germline-derived CDR1 and CDR2 are MGHRA and YSYEKL. This CDR3 is 18 amino acids long. After removal of 3 bases from V and 4 bases from J, the junction contained 15 bases not matched to a gene. CDR3 amino acids: CASSHPPSGGLHQYEQYF. CDR3 DNA sequence: TGCGCCAGCAGCCATCCCCCTAGCGGGGGCCTGCACCAGTACGAGCAGTACTTC.

The chain carries TRBV10-2 and TRBJ2-1, with TRBD1 as a possible D gene (6 bases). CDR1 and CDR2 from the germline V gene are WSHSY and SAAADI. The V gene lost 3 bases and the J gene lost 4 bases, with 13 bases spanning the gap. The CDR3 spans 15 residues. CDR3 loop: CASSDIGTSYNEQFF. The CDR3 nucleotides read TGCGCCAGCAGTGATATAGGGACAAGTTACAATGAGCAGTTCTTC.

The chain links TRBV7-3 to TRBJ2-7, with D possibly TRBD2 on 6 matching bases. The V and J ends lost 2 bases and 6 bases respectively, with 11 bases between them. In germline, CDR1 is SGHTA, CDR2 FQGTGA. The CDR3 is made up of 13 amino acids. In DNA form, the CDR3 reads TGTGCCAGCAGCTTATCCCTGGGAGGCGAGCAGTACTTC. Translating it yields CASSLSLGGEQYF.

The chain recombines TRBV7-3 with TRBJ2-3; the match to TRBD2 covers 11 bases. V shed 6 bases and J 6 bases; nucleotides not matched to a gene: 8. This CDR3 is built from 15 residues. CDR1 and CDR2 from the germline V gene are SGHTA and FQGTGA. The CDR3: CASSFIAGGTDTQYF. For the CDR3, the DNA is TGTGCCAGCAGTTTTATAGCGGGGGGGACCGATACGCAGTATTTT.

The J gene is TRBJ1-2, the V gene TRBV2; 9 bases are shared with TRBD1. The V gene's germline CDR1 is SNHLY and CDR2 FYNNEI. The CDR3 is made up of 15 amino acids. Trimming at V came to 1 base and at J to 4 bases, leaving 4 bases not matched to a gene. The CDR3 protein is CASSEGTGASYGYTF. CDR3 nucleotide sequence: TGTGCCAGCAGTGAAGGGACAGGGGCTAGCTATGGCTACACCTTC.

The CDR3, as DNA: TGTGCCAGCAGTGGGTTGGAGGGGAACACTGAAGCTTTCTTT. Translating it yields CASSGLEGNTEAFF. The chain is built from TRBV25-1 and TRBJ1-1, with D uncertain. Between the trimmed V and J ends, which lost 4 bases and 1 base, there was a span of 10 bases. The CDR3 runs to 14 residues. CDR1 is MGHDK and CDR2 is SYGVNS in the germline V gene.

CDR3 DNA: TGTGCCAGCACCTCGGCTGGGACTACTTCCTACGAGCAGTACTTC. Its translation is CASTSAGTTSYEQYF. The gene calls are TRBV7-8 and TRBJ2-7, with TRBD2 matching 7 bases. From germline, CDR1 is SGHVS and CDR2 FQNEAQ. Losses at the gene ends were 7 bases for V and 1 base for J; bases not matched to a gene: 10. This CDR3 is built from 15 residues.

This chain links TRBV27 with TRBJ2-7, with 7 bases aligning to TRBD2. Germline lookup yields CDR1 MNHEY and CDR2 SMNVEV (reference sequence). V was clipped by 5 bases and J by 6 bases; unmatched bases: 7. This CDR3 is 13 amino acids long. CDR3 amino acids: CASSPTSYFEQYF. DNA of the CDR3: TGTGCCAGCAGTCCGACTAGCTACTTCGAGCAGTACTTC.

The chain has TRBV18 and TRBJ2-2, with 9 bases fitting TRBD1. Germline V gene data show CDR1 as KGHSH and CDR2 as LQKENI. Trimming took 5 bases from V and 7 from J; bases not matched to a gene: 8. The CDR3 has 15 amino acids. The CDR3, as DNA: TGTGCCAGCTCAGCATACAGGGGGCGCGGCGGGGAGCTGTTTTTT. Residues: CASSAYRGRGGELFF. The whole variable domain, filled in from reference TRBV18 and TRBJ2-2, reads NAGVMQNPRHLVRRRGQEARLRCSPMKGHSHVYWYRQLPEEGLKFMVYLQKENIIDESGMPKERFSAEFPKEGPSILRIQQVVRGDSAAYFCASSAYRGRGGELFFGEGSRLTVL.

This rearrangement joins TRBV5-5 to TRBJ2-4; 8 bases align to TRBD1. Germline V lookup: CDR1 SGHKS, CDR2 YYEKEE (reference sequence). J gave up 6 bases and V 1 base, and 3 bases lay outside the gene matches. The CDR3 loop spans 14 amino acids. CDR3 residues: CASSLLQGGNIQYF. The DNA of the CDR3 is TGTGCCAGCAGCTTGCTACAGGGGGGAAACATTCAGTACTTC.

This chain links TRBV3-1 (or the pseudogene TRBV3-2) with TRBJ2-7; a possible D gene is TRBD1 (7 bases). Looked up from germline, CDR1 is LGHDT and CDR2 is YNNKEL (reference sequence). The CDR3 has 13 residues. V lost 7 bases to trimming and J lost 6 bases, with 16 bases between them. The CDR3 loop is CASTRRQGGEQYF. The DNA of the CDR3 is TGTGCCAGCACCCGGAGACAGGGAGGCGAGCAGTACTTC.

A single count supports this clone. The chain employs TRBV29-1 and TRBJ2-2; TRBD1 matches 9 bases. Unmatched junction bases numbered 7, after V lost 8 bases and J lost 3 bases. There are 14 residues in the CDR3. The germline V gene has CDR1 SQVTM and CDR2 ANQGSEA. CDR3 DNA sequence: TGCAGCCCCCAAAGGGACAGGGACACCGGGGAGCTGTTTTTT. This gives the protein CSPQRDRDTGELFF.